This note documents a single T cell receptor (beta chain) sequence. This record comes from a study of T cell responses to AZD1222 COVID-19 vaccine. The assay was immunoSEQ multiplex PCR, and TCRdb's table has in-frame clones only and misses some. Found here are roughly 180,000 clones, approximately 90% of them singletons; the top ten hold about 1.7%. The ends lost 5 bases at V and 3 bases at J; junction bases unmatched: 9. CDR3 length: 15 residues. Germline assignment: CDR1 SGHTA and CDR2 FQGTGA. The sample in question was peripheral blood, obtained 28 days after the second AZD1222 dose. J is TRBJ2-7 and V is TRBV7-3, with 8 bases lining up with TRBD2. The TCR was taken from an adult who received the AZD1222 COVID-19 vaccine. Written as DNA, the CDR3 is TGTGCCAGCAGCCTTAGCGGGGAGACTCGCTACGAGCAGTACTTC. It codes for CASSLSGETRYEQYF.